Listed below are T cell receptor beta chains from one sample, sequenced in a study of vaccination and CD4 T cells after COVID-19. TCRdb reprocessed the PCR reads with MiXCR, giving one entry per CDR3 protein. In the table there are around 10,000 distinct CDR3 sequences, around 57% of which are singletons. No antigens are known for them. The source material was CD4+ T cells from blood, cultured in vitro. These receptors were obtained from a human donor who had recovered from COVID-19. CDR3s include the opening cysteine and the closing phenylalanine or tryptophan. D genes are given only for firm matches. Size tells how often a clone was seen (once, few, many) or the class of an expanded clone, and some rows leave it out.

clone size	V gene	D gene	J gene	CDR3 protein	CDR3 DNA
.	TRBV7-8	.	TRBJ2-5	CASSFGLGQTQYF	TGTGCCAGCAGCTTCGGACTCGGCCAGACCCAGTACTTC
.	TRBV11-3	.	TRBJ2-5	CASSADPWGGTQYF	TGTGCCAGCAGTGCAGATCCCTGGGGAGGGACCCAGTACTTC
.	TRBV27	TRBD1	TRBJ1-5	CASSRKQGVAQHF	TGTGCCAGCAGTCGAAAACAGGGGGTGGCCCAGCATTTT
.	TRBV11-3	.	TRBJ2-7	CASSLDAGTANSYEQYF	TGTGCCAGCAGCTTAGACGCGGGGACGGCGAACTCCTACGAGCAGTACTTC
.	TRBV5-1	TRBD2	TRBJ2-1	CASSLGAGGRHEQFF	TGCGCCAGCAGCTTGGGCGCGGGGGGGCGCCATGAGCAGTTCTTC
.	TRBV7-2	TRBD1	TRBJ1-2	CASSHQGQLNYGYTF	TGTGCCAGCAGCCACCAGGGACAGCTTAACTATGGCTACACCTTC
.	TRBV28	.	TRBJ1-2	CASSLTGGRYGYTF	TGTGCCAGCAGTTTAACAGGAGGCCGCTATGGCTACACCTTC
.	TRBV7-2	.	TRBJ2-3	CASSLAGRSRTDTQYF	TGTGCCAGCAGCTTAGCAGGCAGGTCCCGCACAGATACGCAGTATTTT
.	TRBV2	TRBD1	TRBJ1-1	CATGRGRGGYAFF	TGTGCCACAGGCAGGGGGCGAGGTGGATACGCTTTCTTT
few	TRBV9	.	TRBJ1-2	CASSVLGYGYTF	TGTGCCAGCAGCGTCTTGGGGTATGGCTACACCTTC
once	TRBV19	.	TRBJ1-4	CASSVGINEKLFF	TGTGCCAGTAGTGTCGGAATCAATGAAAAACTGTTTTTT
few	TRBV20-1	TRBD1	TRBJ1-1	CSARRGQGTEAFF	TGCAGTGCTAGACGAGGACAGGGCACTGAAGCTTTCTTT
.	TRBV6-1	.	TRBJ1-1	CASSQTAGAENTEAFF	TGTGCCAGCAGTCAAACCGCAGGGGCCGAGAACACTGAAGCTTTCTTT
.	TRBV7-3	TRBD1	TRBJ1-2	CASSLRWTGATYGYTF	TGTGCCAGCAGCTTACGGTGGACAGGGGCCACCTATGGCTACACCTTC
.	TRBV18	TRBD1	TRBJ2-6	CASSPRTGDDGANVLTF	TGTGCCAGCTCACCAAGGACAGGGGATGATGGGGCCAACGTCCTGACTTTC
.	TRBV11-2	.	TRBJ1-1	CASSQGGWWGNTEAFF	TGTGCCAGCAGCCAAGGGGGTTGGTGGGGGAACACTGAAGCTTTCTTT
.	TRBV11-2	TRBD1	TRBJ1-2	CASSLGRTGQGYTF	TGTGCCAGCAGCTTAGGAAGGACAGGGCAGGGCTACACCTTC
few	TRBV7-9	TRBD2	TRBJ2-1	CASRPELAGGGSYNEQFF	TGTGCCAGCCGCCCGGAGCTAGCGGGAGGGGGCTCCTACAATGAGCAGTTCTTC
.	TRBV29-1	.	TRBJ1-2	CSVEANYGYTF	TGCAGCGTTGAGGCTAACTATGGCTACACCTTC
.	TRBV18	.	TRBJ1-1	CASSPREGGTEAFF	TGTGCCAGCTCACCACGGGAGGGGGGCACTGAAGCTTTCTTT
.	TRBV5-3	TRBD1	TRBJ1-1	CARSLPGQGPRRDTEAFF	TGTGCCAGAAGCTTACCGGGACAGGGGCCCCGAAGGGACACTGAAGCTTTCTTT
few	TRBV11-2	TRBD1	TRBJ1-6	CASRNHRGIDSPLHF	TGTGCCAGCAGGAATCACAGGGGGATTGATTCACCCCTCCACTTT
few	TRBV6-1	.	TRBJ2-3	CASYRGITDTQYF	TGTGCCAGCTACCGGGGGATCACAGATACGCAGTATTTT
.	TRBV6-1	.	TRBJ2-2	CASSGANTGELFF	TGTGCCAGCTCGGGGGCGAACACCGGGGAGCTGTTTTTT